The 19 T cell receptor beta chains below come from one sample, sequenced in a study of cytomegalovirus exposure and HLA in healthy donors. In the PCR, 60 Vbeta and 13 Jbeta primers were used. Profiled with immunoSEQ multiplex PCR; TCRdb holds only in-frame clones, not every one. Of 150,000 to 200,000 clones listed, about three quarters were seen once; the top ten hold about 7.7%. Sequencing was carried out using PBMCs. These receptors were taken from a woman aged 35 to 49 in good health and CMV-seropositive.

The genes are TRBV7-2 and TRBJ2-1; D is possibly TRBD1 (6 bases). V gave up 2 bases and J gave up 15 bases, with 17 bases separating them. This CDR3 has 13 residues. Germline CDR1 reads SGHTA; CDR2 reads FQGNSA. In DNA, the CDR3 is TGTGCCAGCAGCTTATCATACAGGGATTGCTCGTTCTTC. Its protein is CASSLSYRDCSFF.

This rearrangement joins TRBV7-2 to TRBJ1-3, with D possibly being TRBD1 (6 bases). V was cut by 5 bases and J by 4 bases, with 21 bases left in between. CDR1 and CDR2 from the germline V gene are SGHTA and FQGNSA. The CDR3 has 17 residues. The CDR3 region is CASSPREGGVSGNTIYF. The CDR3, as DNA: TGTGCCAGCAGCCCCCGGGAAGGGGGTGTCTCGGGAAACACCATATATTTT.

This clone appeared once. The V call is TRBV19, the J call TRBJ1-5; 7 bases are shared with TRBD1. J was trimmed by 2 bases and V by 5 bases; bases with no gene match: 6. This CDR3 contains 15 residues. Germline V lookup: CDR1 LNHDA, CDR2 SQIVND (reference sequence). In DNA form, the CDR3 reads TGTGCCAGTAGTGTTACAGGGGTCGGCAATCAGCCCCAGCATTTT. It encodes CASSVTGVGNQPQHF. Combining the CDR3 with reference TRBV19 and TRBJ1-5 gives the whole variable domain DGGITQSPKYLFRKEGQNVTLSCEQNLNHDAMYWYRQDPGQGLRLIYYSQIVNDFQKGDIAEGYSVSREKKESFPLTVTSAQKNPTAFYLCASSVTGVGNQPQHFGDGTRLSIL.

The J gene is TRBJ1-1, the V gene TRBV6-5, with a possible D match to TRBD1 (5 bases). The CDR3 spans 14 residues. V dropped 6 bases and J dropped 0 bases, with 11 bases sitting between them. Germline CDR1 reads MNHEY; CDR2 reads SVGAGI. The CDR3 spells CASRIQGMNTEAFF. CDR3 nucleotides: TGTGCCAGCAGGATTCAGGGAATGAACACTGAAGCTTTCTTT.

The CDR3 nucleotides read TGTGCCAGCCGGGGGGGAGGGTTTGTGAGGCAGAACACTGAAGCTTTCTTT. Its protein is CASRGGGFVRQNTEAFF. The V and J genes are TRBV2 and TRBJ1-1; maybe TRBD1 (5 bases). CDR3 length: 17 residues. Germline values: CDR1 SNHLY, CDR2 FYNNEI. Trimming shortened V by 8 bases and J by 1 base, and 23 bases separated the two germline ends.

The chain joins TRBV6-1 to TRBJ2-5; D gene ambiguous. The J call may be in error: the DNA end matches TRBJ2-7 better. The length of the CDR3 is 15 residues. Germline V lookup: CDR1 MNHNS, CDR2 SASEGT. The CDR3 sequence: CASSETAPYSYEQYF. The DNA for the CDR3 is TGTGCCAGCAGTGAAACGGCTCCCTACAGTTACGAGCAGTACTTC.

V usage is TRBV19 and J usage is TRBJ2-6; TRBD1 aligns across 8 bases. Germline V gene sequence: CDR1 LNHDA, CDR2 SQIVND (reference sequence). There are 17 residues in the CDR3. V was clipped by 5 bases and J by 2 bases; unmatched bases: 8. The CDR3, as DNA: TGTGCCAGTAGTCCAACGCGACAGGGGACTGGGGCCAACGTCCTGACTTTC. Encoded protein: CASSPTRQGTGANVLTF.

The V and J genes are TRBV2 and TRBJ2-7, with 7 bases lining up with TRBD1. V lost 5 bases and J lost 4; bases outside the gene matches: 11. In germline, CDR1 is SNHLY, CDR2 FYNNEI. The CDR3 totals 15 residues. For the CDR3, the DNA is TGTGCCAGCAGTACAAGAACAGGGGATTCTTACGAGCAGTACTTC. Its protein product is CASSTRTGDSYEQYF.

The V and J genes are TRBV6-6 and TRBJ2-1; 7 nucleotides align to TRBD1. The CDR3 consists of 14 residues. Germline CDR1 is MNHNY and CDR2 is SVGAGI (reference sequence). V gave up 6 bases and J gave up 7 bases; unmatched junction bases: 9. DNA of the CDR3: TGTGCCAGCAGAGACAGGGAATCATTTAATGAGCAGTTCTTC. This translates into CASRDRESFNEQFF.

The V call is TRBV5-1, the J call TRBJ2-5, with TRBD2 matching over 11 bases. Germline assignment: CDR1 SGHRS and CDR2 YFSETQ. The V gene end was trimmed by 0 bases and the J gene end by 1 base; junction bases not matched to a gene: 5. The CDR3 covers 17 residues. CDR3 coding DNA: TGCGCCAGCAGCTTGGTTTCGGGACTAGCGGTCCAAGAGACCCAGTACTTC. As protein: CASSLVSGLAVQETQYF.

CDR3 DNA sequence: TGTGCCAGCAGCTTAAACCAGCGGACCGGGGAGCTGTTTTTT. Amino acids: CASSLNQRTGELFF. The chain recombines TRBV11-2 with TRBJ2-2; tentative D call: TRBD2 (5 bases). V lost 2 bases and J lost 5, with 9 bases in between. The CDR3 totals 14 residues. Germline V gives CDR1 SGHAT, CDR2 FQNNGV.

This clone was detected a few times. The CDR3 region has the DNA TGTGCCAGCAGCTTAGGGGGGGGTCTCTACGAGCAGTACTTC. Translated, it gives CASSLGGGLYEQYF. This chain links TRBV11-3 with TRBJ2-7; 7 bases match TRBD2. Germline CDR1 is SGHNT and CDR2 is YENEEA. There are 14 residues in the CDR3. The trim removed 1 base at V and 3 bases at J, leaving 3 bases unmatched.

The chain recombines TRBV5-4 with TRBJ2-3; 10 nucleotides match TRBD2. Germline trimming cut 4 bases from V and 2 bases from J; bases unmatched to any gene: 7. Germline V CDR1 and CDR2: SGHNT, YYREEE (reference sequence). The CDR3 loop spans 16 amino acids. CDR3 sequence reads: CASSQALAGYTDTQYF. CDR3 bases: TGTGCCAGCAGCCAAGCACTAGCGGGGTACACAGATACGCAGTATTTT.

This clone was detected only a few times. The CDR3 here is CASSAGGEQFF. Here the CDR3 DNA reads TGTGCCAGCAGCGCGGGGGGCGAGCAGTTCTTC. The chain joins TRBV7-7 to TRBJ2-1; 8 bases are shared with TRBD2. Germline lookup yields CDR1 SSHAT and CDR2 FNYEAQ (reference sequence). V dropped 5 bases and J dropped 10; count of bases not matched to a gene: 1. The CDR3 covers 11 residues.

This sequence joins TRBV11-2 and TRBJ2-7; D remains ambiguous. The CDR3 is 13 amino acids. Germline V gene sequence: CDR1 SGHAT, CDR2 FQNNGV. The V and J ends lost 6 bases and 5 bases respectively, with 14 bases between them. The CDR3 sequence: CASRHAASHEQYF. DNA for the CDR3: TGTGCCAGCAGGCATGCCGCCAGTCACGAGCAGTACTTC.

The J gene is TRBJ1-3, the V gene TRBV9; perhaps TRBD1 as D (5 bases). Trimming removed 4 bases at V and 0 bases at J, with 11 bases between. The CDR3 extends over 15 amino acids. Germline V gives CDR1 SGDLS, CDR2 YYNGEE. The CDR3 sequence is CASSPGTDSGNTIYF. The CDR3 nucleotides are TGTGCCAGCAGCCCTGGGACTGACTCTGGAAACACCATATATTTT.

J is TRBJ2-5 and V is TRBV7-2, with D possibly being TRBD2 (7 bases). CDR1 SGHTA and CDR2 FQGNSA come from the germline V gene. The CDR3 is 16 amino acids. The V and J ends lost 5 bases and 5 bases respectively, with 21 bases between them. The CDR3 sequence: CASSPRKGGAGETQYF. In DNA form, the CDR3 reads TGTGCCAGCAGCCCCCGGAAAGGGGGGGCGGGGGAGACCCAGTACTTC.

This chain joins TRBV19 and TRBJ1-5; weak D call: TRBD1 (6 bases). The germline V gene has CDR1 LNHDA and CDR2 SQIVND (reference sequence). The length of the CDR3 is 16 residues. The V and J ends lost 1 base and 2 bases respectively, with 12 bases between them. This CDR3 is CASSIVPGAGNQPQHF. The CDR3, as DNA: TGTGCCAGTAGTATAGTTCCAGGGGCCGGCAATCAGCCCCAGCATTTT.

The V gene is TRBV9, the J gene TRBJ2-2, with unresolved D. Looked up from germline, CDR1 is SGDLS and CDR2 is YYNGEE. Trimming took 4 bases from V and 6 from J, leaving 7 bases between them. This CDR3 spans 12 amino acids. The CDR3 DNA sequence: TGTGCCAGCAGCCCCCAGGCCGGGGAGCTGTTTTTT. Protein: CASSPQAGELFF.